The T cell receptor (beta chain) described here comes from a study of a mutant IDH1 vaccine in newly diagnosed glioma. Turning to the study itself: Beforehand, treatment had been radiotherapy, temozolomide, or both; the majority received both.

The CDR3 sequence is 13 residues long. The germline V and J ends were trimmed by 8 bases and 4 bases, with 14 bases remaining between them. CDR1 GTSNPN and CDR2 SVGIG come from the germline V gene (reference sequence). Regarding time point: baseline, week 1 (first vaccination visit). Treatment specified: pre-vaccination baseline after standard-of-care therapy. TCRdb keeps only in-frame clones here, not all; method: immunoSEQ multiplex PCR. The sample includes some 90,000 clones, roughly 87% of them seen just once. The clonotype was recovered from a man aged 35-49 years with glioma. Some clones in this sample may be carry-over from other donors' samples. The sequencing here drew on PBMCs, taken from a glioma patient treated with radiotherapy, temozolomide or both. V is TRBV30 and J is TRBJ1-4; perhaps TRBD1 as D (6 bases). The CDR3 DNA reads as TGTGCCAGCGATGGACAGCTTAATGAAAAACTGTTTTTT. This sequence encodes CASDGQLNEKLFF.